A single sample gave rise to the 4 T cell receptor beta chains below, sequenced in a study of human T cells and chemical hapten exposure. TCRdb re-derived calls from the RACE reads in MiXCR, one entry per CDR3 protein. The sample lists more than 85,000 distinct CDR3 sequences, under 35% occurring once. The sample's time point: patch test 3, about 24 weeks after DPC sensitization. Specified treatment: therapeutic diphenylcyclopropenone sensitization with weekly scalp DPC. Sequences were derived from whole blood, sampled in connection with sensitization to the hapten diphenylcyclopropenone (DPC). These TCRs come from a man aged 40-49 years with alopecia areata. Some clones in this sample may be carry-over from other donors' samples.

A few counts support this clonotype. Here the CDR3 reads CSVGGLAGDQGTDTQYF. In nucleotides, the CDR3 is TGCAGCGTTGGCGGCCTAGCGGGAGATCAGGGCACAGATACGCAGTATTTT. The chain joins TRBV29-1 to TRBJ2-3; TRBD2 matches 10 bases. The CDR3 has 17 residues. Germline V lookup: CDR1 SQVTM, CDR2 ANQGSEA. J was trimmed by 1 base and V by 4 bases; bases with no gene match: 11.

The J gene is TRBJ2-5, the V gene TRBV20-1; 7 positions match TRBD2. Germline CDR1 reads DFQATT; CDR2 reads SNEGSKA (reference sequence). This CDR3 comprises 13 residues. Losses at the gene ends were 5 bases for V and 3 bases for J; bases not matched to a gene: 6. The CDR3 loop reads CSAGRLAEETQYF. CDR3 DNA sequence: TGCAGTGCTGGAAGGCTAGCGGAAGAGACCCAGTACTTC.

The table lists this clonotype with a few counts. The rearrangement links TRBV5-1 to TRBJ2-1; D gene unclear. With 4 bases removed from V and 0 bases from J, the gap between germline ends came to 11 bases. The CDR3 is made up of 15 amino acids. Germline lookup yields CDR1 SGHRS and CDR2 YFSETQ. CDR3 protein: CASSPGEDSYNEQFF. CDR3 DNA: TGCGCCAGCAGCCCGGGTGAGGACTCCTACAATGAGCAGTTCTTC.

This clonotype has a handful of counts. This chain uses TRBV24-1 with TRBJ2-3, with 9 bases matching TRBD1. The CDR3 contains 16 residues. V shed 3 bases, J shed 5 bases, and the junction held 8 bases outside the gene matches. The germline V gene has CDR1 KGHDR and CDR2 SFDVKD. CDR3 sequence reads: CATSDITGGAEDTQYF. CDR3 DNA: TGTGCCACCAGTGATATTACAGGGGGCGCTGAAGATACGCAGTATTTT.